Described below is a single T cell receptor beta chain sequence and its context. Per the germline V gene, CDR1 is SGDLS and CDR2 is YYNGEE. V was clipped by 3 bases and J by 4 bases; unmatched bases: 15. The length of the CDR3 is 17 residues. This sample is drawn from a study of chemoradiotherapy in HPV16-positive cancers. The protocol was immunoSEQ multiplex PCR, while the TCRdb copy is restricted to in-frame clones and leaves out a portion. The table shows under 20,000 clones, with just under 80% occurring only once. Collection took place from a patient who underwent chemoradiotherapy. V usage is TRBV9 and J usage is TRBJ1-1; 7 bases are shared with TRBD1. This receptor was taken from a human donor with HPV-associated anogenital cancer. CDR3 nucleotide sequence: TGTGCCAGCAGCGCAAACGGATTACAGGGGAGCGGCACTGAAGCTTTCTTT. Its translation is CASSANGLQGSGTEAFF.